The present T cell receptor beta chain was sequenced within a study of T-cell memory formation after mild COVID-19. Background on the study: Across donors, TCR clusters were largely donor specific. Notes on the study in general: Contracting clones from day 15 to 85 showed balanced CD4/CD8; later expanders favored CD4+. A subset of responding clones appeared in pre-infection memory, suggesting cross-reactive memory joined.

Comment on this clonotype: Its antigen is undetermined.

TCRdb independently ran MiXCR on the 5' RACE reads; one entry per CDR3 protein. The sample lists roughly 500,000 distinct CDR3 sequences, roughly 22% occurring once. Sample: PBMCs or a T cell subset sorted from them (not recorded which). The source is an adult woman who had mild COVID-19 (a few samples of this study predate the infection). Cell type and time point are not known.

This chain's CDR3 is CASTPIGGARTDTQYF. The CDR3 DNA reads TGTGCCAGCACCCCCATCGGGGGAGCGCGCACAGATACGCAGTATTTT. V and J are TRBV7-2 and TRBJ2-3, with D possibly matching TRBD2 (6 bases). The CDR3 sequence is 16 residues long. The germline V gene has CDR1 SGHTA and CDR2 FQGNSA. The germline V and J ends were trimmed by 7 bases and 1 base, with 18 bases remaining between them.